These 4 T cell receptor beta chains share one sample of origin, sequenced in a study of response to subunit inactivated influenza vaccine. TCRdb ran MiXCR on the RT-PCR reads and lists one entry per CDR3 protein. The repertoire holds more than 550,000 distinct CDR3 sequences, with around 11% as singletons. These same data were also listed under a study on T cells expressing NK-cell markers. That study adds: A 5'RACE template switching approach incorporating UMIs was used to make TCR beta cDNA.

The specimen was PBMCs from blood, collected on the day of vaccination. The receptors here all came from a man between 45 and 60 years old who received an inactivated influenza vaccine.

This clonotype has a handful of counts. The J gene is TRBJ2-1, the V gene TRBV11-1; 11 nucleotides align to TRBD2. The CDR3 contains 23 residues. Germline trimming cut 0 bases from V and 3 bases from J; bases unmatched to any gene: 22. CDR1 and CDR2 from the germline V gene are SGHAT and FQDESV (reference sequence). CDR3 in amino acids: CASSLAWSSGRPLQGTYYNEQFF. The DNA for the CDR3 is TGTGCCAGCAGCTTAGCGTGGTCTAGCGGGAGGCCCCTGCAAGGTACTTACTACAATGAGCAGTTCTTC.

The chain has TRBV4-3 and TRBJ1-3, with unresolved D. This CDR3 region has 16 residues. V shed 1 base and J shed 0 bases, with 10 bases lying between them. From germline, CDR1 is LGHNA and CDR2 YSLEER. The CDR3 bases are TGCGCCAGCAGCCAAGTCCTCCTAAGCTCTGGAAACACCATATATTTT. This sequence encodes CASSQVLLSSGNTIYF.

The chain combines TRBV28 with TRBJ2-7; tentatively, D is TRBD2 (6 bases). V was trimmed by 5 bases and J by 0 bases, leaving 14 bases between them. The CDR3 is made up of 15 amino acids. Germline CDR1 MDHEN, CDR2 SYDVKM. CDR3 amino acids: CASSTNRDFSYEQYF. The CDR3 DNA reads as TGTGCCAGCAGTACCAATCGGGACTTCTCCTACGAGCAGTACTTC.

This clonotype was observed a few times. The CDR3: CATSRVPGKSTEAFF. Here the CDR3 DNA reads TGTGCCACCAGCAGAGTACCAGGGAAGTCGACTGAAGCTTTCTTT. The V call is TRBV15, the J call TRBJ1-1; D is perhaps TRBD1 (5 bases). V was trimmed by 1 base and J by 5 bases, leaving 14 bases between them. The germline V gene has CDR1 LNHNV and CDR2 YYDKDF (reference sequence). The CDR3 has 15 amino acids.